This T cell receptor (beta chain) came from a study of blood T cell repertoires in COVID-19. At the level of the study: Sites across the United States, Italy and Spain contributed samples from acute and convalescent COVID-19.

Some clones are missing from TCRdb's copy, which holds only in-frame ones; the method was immunoSEQ multiplex PCR. The data contain 140,000 or so clones, roughly 88% of them singletons. V was cut by 6 bases and J by 1 base, with 16 bases left in between. The CDR3 is 16 residues long. Germline-derived CDR1 and CDR2 are MDHEN and SYDVKM. V gene TRBV28 combines with J gene TRBJ1-5; the D gene is possibly TRBD1 (6 bases). Sequencing was performed on peripheral blood. This sequence originates from a man in his sixties with active or convalescent COVID-19. This chain's CDR3 is CASRGTLKLSNQPQHF. CDR3 nucleotides: TGTGCCAGCAGAGGGACACTAAAGCTGAGCAATCAGCCCCAGCATTTT.